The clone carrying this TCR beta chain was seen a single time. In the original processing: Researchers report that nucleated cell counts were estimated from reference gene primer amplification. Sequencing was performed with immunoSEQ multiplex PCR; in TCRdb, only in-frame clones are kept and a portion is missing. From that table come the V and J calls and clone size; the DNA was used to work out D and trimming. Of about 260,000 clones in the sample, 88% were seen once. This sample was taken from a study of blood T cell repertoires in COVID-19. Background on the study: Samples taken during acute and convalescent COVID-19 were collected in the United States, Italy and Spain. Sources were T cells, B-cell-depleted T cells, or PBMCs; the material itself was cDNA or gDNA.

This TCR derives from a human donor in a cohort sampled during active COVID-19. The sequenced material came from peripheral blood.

The DNA for the CDR3 is TGTGCCAGCAGTTACTATATAAGACTAGCGCCATCCTACGAGCAGTACTTC. This codes for CASSYYIRLAPSYEQYF. The chain links TRBV28 to TRBJ2-7; TRBD2 matches 8 bases. CDR3 length: 17 residues. The germline V gene has CDR1 MDHEN and CDR2 SYDVKM. With 4 bases clipped from V and 1 base from J, the junction kept 12 bases outside the gene matches.